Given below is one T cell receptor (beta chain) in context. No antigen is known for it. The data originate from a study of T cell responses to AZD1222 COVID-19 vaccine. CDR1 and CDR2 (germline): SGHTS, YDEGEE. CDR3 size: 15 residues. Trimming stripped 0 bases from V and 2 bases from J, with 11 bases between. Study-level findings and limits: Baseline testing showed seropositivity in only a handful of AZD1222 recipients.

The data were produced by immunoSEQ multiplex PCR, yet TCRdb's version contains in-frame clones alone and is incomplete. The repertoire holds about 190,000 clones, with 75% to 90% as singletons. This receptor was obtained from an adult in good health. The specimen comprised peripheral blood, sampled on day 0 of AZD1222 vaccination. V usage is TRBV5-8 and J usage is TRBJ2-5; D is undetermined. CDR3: CASSLEVSRQETQYF. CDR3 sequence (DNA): TGTGCCAGCAGCTTGGAGGTTTCGAGGCAAGAGACCCAGTACTTC.